This is a list of T cell receptor beta chains from one sample in a study of CD8 T cells in ankylosing spondylitis. TCRdb independently ran MiXCR on the 5' RACE reads; one entry per CDR3 protein. The table lists some 200,000 distinct CDR3 sequences, about 13% of them singletons. The sample was blood, either unsorted or a sorted T cell fraction (not recorded which). Every receptor here comes from a male donor with ankylosing spondylitis or in good health (not recorded which). Each CDR3 is given with its conserved first and last residue. Fields, in order: J gene, clone size, D gene, V gene, CDR3 protein, CDR3 DNA. A D gene is named only where the DNA matches it firmly. A row's size may be missing; if present it is once, few, many or a size class.

TRBJ1-1	NA	NA	TRBV2	CASSDRGWWDTEAFF	TGTGCCAGCAGTGACCGGGGGTGGTGGGACACTGAAGCTTTCTTT
TRBJ1-1	NA	NA	TRBV30	CAWTPGEENTEAFF	TGTGCCTGGACTCCGGGGGAGGAAAACACTGAAGCTTTCTTT
TRBJ2-7	NA	NA	TRBV30	CAWTTGYEQYF	TGTGCCTGGACGACTGGCTACGAGCAGTACTTC
TRBJ2-5	NA	NA	TRBV10-3	CAISEKRGAAPETQYF	TGTGCCATCAGTGAGAAGAGGGGGGCGGCTCCAGAGACCCAGTACTTC
TRBJ1-1	NA	NA	TRBV7-8	CASSLGHGGGNTEAFF	TGTGCCAGCAGCTTAGGACACGGTGGAGGGAACACTGAAGCTTTCTTT
TRBJ2-7	many	TRBD1	TRBV9	CASSVGQGVYEQYF	TGTGCCAGCAGCGTAGGACAGGGGGTATACGAGCAGTACTTC
TRBJ2-2	NA	NA	TRBV2	CASSPGTHAISGELFF	TGTGCCAGCAGTCCCGGGACCCATGCGATCTCCGGGGAGCTGTTTTTT
TRBJ1-1	few	NA	TRBV7-8	CASSSAGQMNTEAFF	TGTGCCAGCAGCTCCGCGGGACAAATGAACACTGAAGCTTTCTTT
TRBJ1-5	few	NA	TRBV6-1	CASSQASYLSNQPQHF	TGTGCCAGCAGCCAGGCGTCCTACCTTAGCAATCAGCCCCAGCATTTT
TRBJ2-5	NA	NA	TRBV4-1	CASSEAGETQYF	TGCGCCAGCAGTGAGGCGGGGGAGACCCAGTACTTC
TRBJ2-1	few	NA	TRBV29-1	CSVGGHEQFF	TGCAGCGTTGGGGGCCATGAGCAGTTCTTC
TRBJ2-1	NA	NA	TRBV7-9	CASSLGRFPYNEQFF	TGTGCCAGCAGCTTGGGGAGATTCCCCTACAATGAGCAGTTCTTC
TRBJ2-5	NA	NA	TRBV7-6	CASSLGSGEDETQYF	TGTGCCAGCAGCTTAGGGTCAGGGGAAGATGAGACCCAGTACTTC
TRBJ1-4	few	NA	TRBV4-1	CASSLYGGGNEKLFF	TGCGCCAGCAGCTTGTACGGAGGGGGAAATGAAAAACTGTTTTTT
TRBJ1-1	NA	TRBD1	TRBV5-5	CASSALQGVYTEAFF	TGTGCCAGCAGCGCCCTGCAGGGGGTGTACACTGAAGCTTTCTTT
TRBJ2-1	NA	TRBD1	TRBV12-3/TRBV12-4	CASLRGQGFDNEQFF	TGTGCCAGCCTGCGGGGACAGGGGTTCGACAATGAGCAGTTCTTC
TRBJ2-7	NA	NA	TRBV5-1	CASSLAGGGEYEQYF	TGCGCCAGCAGCTTGGCCGGAGGAGGGGAATACGAGCAGTACTTC
TRBJ2-3	once	TRBD1	TRBV20-1	CSANGQDSSTDTQYF	TGCAGTGCAAACGGACAGGACAGCAGCACAGATACGCAGTATTTT
TRBJ2-1	NA	TRBD2	TRBV6-1	CASSADSGGVYNEQFF	TGTGCCAGCAGTGCGGATAGCGGGGGGGTATACAATGAGCAGTTCTTC
TRBJ1-1	few	NA	TRBV12-3/TRBV12-4	CASSARGEAFF	TGTGCCAGCAGTGCGCGCGGGGAAGCTTTCTTT
TRBJ2-3	NA	NA	TRBV12-3/TRBV12-4	CASSLDYLDTQYF	TGTGCCAGCAGTCTCGACTACCTTGATACGCAGTATTTT
TRBJ2-2	NA	TRBD1	TRBV16	CASSLDRGHTGELFF	TGTGCCAGCAGCCTGGACAGGGGGCACACCGGGGAGCTGTTTTTT
TRBJ2-7	NA	TRBD2	TRBV20-1	CSARDLGAGASSYEQYF	TGCAGTGCTAGAGATCTCGGGGCGGGAGCGAGCTCCTACGAGCAGTACTTC
TRBJ1-2	many	NA	TRBV27	CASGPYRDGYTF	TGTGCCAGCGGCCCTTACAGGGACGGCTACACCTTC
TRBJ2-5	NA	NA	TRBV6-5	CASKSGQGTQYF	TGTGCCAGCAAATCGGGGCAGGGGACCCAGTACTTC
TRBJ2-3	many	TRBD2	TRBV3-1	CASSQGWASGRSDTQYF	TGTGCCAGCAGCCAGGGATGGGCCAGCGGGAGATCAGATACGCAGTATTTT
TRBJ1-3	many	NA	TRBV4-1	CASSQGGAGSSGNTIYF	TGCGCCAGCAGCCAAGGTGGAGCAGGCAGCTCTGGAAACACCATATATTTT
TRBJ2-7	few	TRBD2	TRBV6-5	CASSYGPLAASYEQYF	TGTGCCAGCAGTTACGGGCCCCTAGCGGCTTCCTACGAGCAGTACTTC
TRBJ2-3	NA	NA	TRBV3-1	CASSRWTDTDTQYF	TGTGCCAGCAGCCGTTGGACAGACACAGATACGCAGTATTTT
TRBJ2-1	NA	NA	TRBV11-3	CASSAGYEQFF	TGTGCCAGCTCGGCGGGGTATGAGCAGTTCTTC
TRBJ2-1	NA	NA	TRBV7-2	CATQRAAYNEQFF	TGTGCCACGCAGCGAGCGGCCTACAATGAGCAGTTCTTC
TRBJ2-7	NA	NA	TRBV30	CAWNSDVYEQYF	TGTGCCTGGAATTCTGACGTGTACGAGCAGTACTTC
TRBJ2-7	NA	TRBD1	TRBV6-5	CASSYGTGEYEQYF	TGTGCCAGCAGTTACGGGACAGGGGAATACGAGCAGTACTTC
TRBJ1-5	NA	NA	TRBV7-9	CASSLMGAGQPQHF	TGTGCCAGCAGCTTAATGGGGGCAGGGCAGCCCCAGCATTTT
TRBJ2-3	few	TRBD2	TRBV15	CATSGPYEAGPTDTQYF	TGTGCCACCAGCGGCCCCTATGAAGCGGGACCCACAGATACGCAGTATTTT
TRBJ2-2	many	NA	TRBV12-3/TRBV12-4	CASSFSETGELFF	TGTGCCAGCAGTTTCTCAGAGACCGGGGAGCTGTTTTTT
TRBJ2-5	once	NA	TRBV6-1	CASSELRGQEETQYF	TGTGCCAGCAGTGAATTGAGGGGTCAAGAAGAGACCCAGTACTTC
TRBJ2-1	few	NA	TRBV5-1	CASSLAQGIYNEQFF	TGCGCCAGCAGCTTGGCCCAGGGAATCTACAATGAGCAGTTCTTC
TRBJ2-7	few	NA	TRBV27	CASSLFGGQLISYEQYF	TGTGCCAGCAGTTTATTTGGAGGGCAACTCATCTCCTACGAGCAGTACTTC
TRBJ2-7	few	NA	TRBV4-1	CASSQAALYDEQYF	TGCGCCAGCAGCCAAGCGGCGCTTTACGACGAGCAGTACTTC
TRBJ2-3	NA	TRBD2	TRBV12-3/TRBV12-4	CASRVGGGVDTQYF	TGTGCCAGCAGAGTGGGCGGGGGGGTAGATACGCAGTATTTT
TRBJ1-1	NA	NA	TRBV10-3	CAISESRDGYTEAFF	TGTGCCATCAGTGAGTCTCGGGACGGTTACACTGAAGCTTTCTTT
TRBJ2-7	NA	NA	TRBV9	CASSAGGGGEEQYF	TGTGCCAGCAGCGCAGGGGGAGGCGGGGAGGAGCAGTACTTC
TRBJ1-2	many	NA	TRBV4-1	CASSQEGGRNGYTF	TGCGCCAGCAGCCAAGAAGGGGGGAGGAATGGCTACACCTTC
TRBJ2-4	NA	TRBD1	TRBV29-1	CSVLLGTGWDIQYF	TGCAGCGTTCTTTTAGGGACAGGGTGGGACATTCAGTACTTC
TRBJ2-7	few	NA	TRBV10-3	CAIIRDFYVREQYF	TGTGCCATCATTAGGGACTTCTATGTACGCGAGCAGTACTTC
TRBJ2-1	NA	TRBD1	TRBV25-1	CASSEYFRTGSYNEQFF	TGTGCCAGCAGTGAATATTTCAGGACAGGATCCTACAATGAGCAGTTCTTC
TRBJ2-7	NA	TRBD2	TRBV27	CASRIAGGRVYEQYF	TGTGCCAGCAGGATCGCGGGAGGGCGTGTATACGAGCAGTACTTC
TRBJ2-7	NA	TRBD1	TRBV19	CASSSGTGGFEQYF	TGTGCCAGTAGTTCCGGGACAGGGGGCTTCGAGCAGTACTTC
TRBJ2-3	NA	TRBD2	TRBV5-5	CASSEGWGGVTDTQYF	TGTGCCAGCAGCGAAGGTTGGGGGGGAGTCACAGATACGCAGTATTTT
TRBJ2-1	few	NA	TRBV29-1	CSVEWALNEQFF	TGCAGCGTTGAATGGGCCCTCAATGAGCAGTTCTTC
TRBJ2-1	NA	TRBD2	TRBV5-1	CASSDGGGNGEQFF	TGCGCCAGCAGCGACGGGGGGGGGAACGGTGAGCAGTTCTTC
TRBJ2-5	NA	NA	TRBV12-3/TRBV12-4	CASSHDRPQETQYF	TGTGCCAGCAGTCACGACAGGCCCCAAGAGACCCAGTACTTC
TRBJ1-1	NA	NA	TRBV12-5	CASGLERGTNTEAFF	TGTGCTAGTGGTTTGGAAAGGGGGACGAACACTGAAGCTTTCTTT
TRBJ1-1	many	NA	TRBV16	CASSHRRGGASNTEAFF	TGTGCCAGCAGCCATCGGAGGGGCGGGGCTTCGAACACTGAAGCTTTCTTT